This T cell receptor beta chain was documented in a study of cytomegalovirus exposure and HLA in healthy donors. Study as a whole: A data release that came early held 80 million or so unique TCRs from HLA-typed donors. Findings and caveats of the study: Common viral pathogens seemed to be connected with several of the most significant clusters, according to a later analysis.

Germline lookup yields CDR1 SGDLS and CDR2 YYNGEE. The V end was cut by 3 bases, the J end by 1 base, with 15 bases between. This CDR3 has 16 amino acids. To note about this clone: Its target is unknown.

PCR employed 60 Vbeta and 13 Jbeta primers. Measured with immunoSEQ multiplex PCR; TCRdb has only the in-frame clones, and not every one. Of 210,000 or so clones listed, roughly 80% are singletons. Sequencing was carried out using PBMCs. The rearrangement uses TRBV9 and TRBJ2-3, with D maybe TRBD1 (6 bases). The source of this sequence is a woman in her twenties or thirties in good health and CMV-seropositive. This CDR3 is CASSALSEGGTDTQYF. CDR3 in DNA: TGTGCCAGCAGCGCACTTAGCGAGGGGGGCACAGATACGCAGTATTTT.